The rows below give T cell receptor beta chains drawn from one sample of a study of breast tumors, draining lymph nodes, adjacent tissues. TCRdb redid the calling of the multiplex PCR reads with MiXCR, one entry per CDR3 protein. The sample lists roughly 260,000 distinct CDR3 sequences, 30% to 35% occurring once. The sample was axillary lymph node tissue. Receptors were obtained from a female donor with breast cancer. Some clones in this sample may be carry-over from other donors' samples. The CDR3 runs from the conserved cysteine through the conserved F or W. The order of the fields is CDR3 DNA, CDR3 protein, V gene, D gene, clone size, J gene. A D gene is named only where the DNA matches it firmly. Only part of the rows carry a size: once, few, many, or a class if the clone is expanded.

CDR3nt: TGTGCCAGCAAAAGGGAGGGGAACTATGGCTACACCTTC
CDR3aa: CASKREGNYGYTF
v_gene: TRBV6-2/TRBV6-3
d_gene: .
abundance: .
j_gene: TRBJ1-2

CDR3nt: TGTACCTGGAGTGTAACCAGGGTGTCCCCAGATACGCAGTATTTT
CDR3aa: CTWSVTRVSPDTQYF
v_gene: TRBV30
d_gene: .
abundance: .
j_gene: TRBJ2-3

CDR3nt: TGTGCCAGCAGCTTACAAGGTAGCTCCCACAATGAGCAGTTCTTC
CDR3aa: CASSLQGSSHNEQFF
v_gene: TRBV7-8
d_gene: .
abundance: many
j_gene: TRBJ2-1

CDR3nt: TGCAGTGCTAGCGGAGCGGCGGGATATGAGCAGTTCTTC
CDR3aa: CSASGAAGYEQFF
v_gene: TRBV20-1
d_gene: .
abundance: .
j_gene: TRBJ2-1

CDR3nt: TGTGCCAGCAGAGAGGTAGCGGGGGCGTGGGATGAGCAGTTCTTC
CDR3aa: CASREVAGAWDEQFF
v_gene: TRBV6-1
d_gene: TRBD2
abundance: .
j_gene: TRBJ2-1

CDR3nt: TGCGCCAGCAGCCTATTGGGACTCAACTACGAGCAGTACTTC
CDR3aa: CASSLLGLNYEQYF
v_gene: TRBV5-1
d_gene: .
abundance: many
j_gene: TRBJ2-7

CDR3nt: TGTGCCAGCAGCCAAGAGGGGGCATCTGGGGCCAACGTCCTGACTTTC
CDR3aa: CASSQEGASGANVLTF
v_gene: TRBV4-2
d_gene: .
abundance: many
j_gene: TRBJ2-6

CDR3nt: TGTGCCAGCAGGGGGACAGGCTCTGGAAACACCTTC
CDR3aa: CASRGTGSGNTF
v_gene: TRBV2
d_gene: TRBD1
abundance: .
j_gene: TRBJ1-2

CDR3nt: TGTGCCAGTGGTCTCTCCAGCTCCTACAATGAGCAGTTCTTC
CDR3aa: CASGLSSSYNEQFF
v_gene: TRBV2
d_gene: .
abundance: many
j_gene: TRBJ2-1

CDR3nt: TGTGCCACCAGCAGCGCCGAGGACAGGTTACTGACCCAGTACTTC
CDR3aa: CATSSAEDRLLTQYF
v_gene: TRBV15
d_gene: TRBD1
abundance: .
j_gene: TRBJ2-5

CDR3nt: TGCGCCAGCAGCTTGCAGGGGGCGAGGTACGAGCAGTACTTC
CDR3aa: CASSLQGARYEQYF
v_gene: TRBV5-1
d_gene: TRBD1
abundance: many
j_gene: TRBJ2-7

CDR3nt: TGTGCCAGCAGTATCCAGGCTGTGAGCACAGATACGCAGTATTTT
CDR3aa: CASSIQAVSTDTQYF
v_gene: TRBV25-1
d_gene: .
abundance: .
j_gene: TRBJ2-3

CDR3nt: TGTGCCAGCAGCTTAGCGCGGGGGGTGGGACTAGCGGGAGAGAGTTCCTACAATGAGCAGTTCTTC
CDR3aa: CASSLARGVGLAGESSYNEQFF
v_gene: TRBV7-8
d_gene: TRBD2
abundance: many
j_gene: TRBJ2-1

CDR3nt: TGTGCCAGCAGTTTTGGGGAGTATAGTGGCTACACCTTC
CDR3aa: CASSFGEYSGYTF
v_gene: TRBV7-2
d_gene: .
abundance: .
j_gene: TRBJ1-2

CDR3nt: TGCAGTGCTATGGGGTTAAACTATGGCTACACCTTC
CDR3aa: CSAMGLNYGYTF
v_gene: TRBV20-1
d_gene: .
abundance: many
j_gene: TRBJ1-2

CDR3nt: TGTGCCAGCAGCCAAGATGGGACTCACTCCTACAATGAGCAGTTCTTC
CDR3aa: CASSQDGTHSYNEQFF
v_gene: TRBV4-2
d_gene: .
abundance: many
j_gene: TRBJ2-1

CDR3nt: TGTGCCAGCAGCTTAGGTAGCGCCAAGTACAATGAGCAGTTCTTC
CDR3aa: CASSLGSAKYNEQFF
v_gene: TRBV7-6
d_gene: .
abundance: many
j_gene: TRBJ2-1

CDR3nt: TGTGCCACTAGCGGGACAGTCACAGATACGCAGTATTTT
CDR3aa: CATSGTVTDTQYF
v_gene: TRBV24-1
d_gene: .
abundance: .
j_gene: TRBJ2-3

CDR3nt: TGTGCCATCAGTGAGCCTGGGGGGAGGGCCGCCGGGGAGCTGTTTTTT
CDR3aa: CAISEPGGRAAGELFF
v_gene: TRBV10-3
d_gene: TRBD2
abundance: many
j_gene: TRBJ2-2

CDR3nt: TGTGCCAGCAGCTTAGGTGTTGACACCGGGGAGCTGTTTTTT
CDR3aa: CASSLGVDTGELFF
v_gene: TRBV7-8
d_gene: .
abundance: many
j_gene: TRBJ2-2